Listed below are T cell receptor beta chains from one sample, sequenced in a study of T cells expressing NK-cell markers. TCRdb reprocessed the 5' RACE reads and keeps a single row for each CDR3 protein, giving no DNA. Its table records fewer than 550,000 distinct CDR3 sequences. Sequencing was done on a sample of blood T cells: a sorted CD56 or NKG2C T cell subset, CD4+ or CD8+ T cells, or bulk PBMC T cells (not recorded which). The origin of the receptors is a woman between 45 and 60 years old in good health. CDR3s include the opening cysteine and the closing phenylalanine or tryptophan. Each record gives: CDR3 length, V gene, J gene, CDR3 protein.

>14|TRBV5-1|TRBJ2-5
CASSLVQLGETQYF
>14|TRBV19|TRBJ2-1
CASNDGRSYNEQFF
>11|TRBV29-1|TRBJ2-1
CSVDRAGEQFF
>16|TRBV5-1|TRBJ1-1
CASSLGGRVDDTEAFF
>13|TRBV14|TRBJ2-1
CASSQVPGLREFF
>13|TRBV5-1|TRBJ2-1
CATREVSYNEQFF
>12|TRBV20-1|TRBJ2-7
CSVNGPAYEQYF
>13|TRBV20-1|TRBJ2-3
CSARRLETDTQYF
>22|TRBV4-1|TRBJ1-2
CASSHLPRGGQGFLRGADGYTF
>15|TRBV30|TRBJ1-5
CAWSPGLTGIQPQHF
>15|TRBV7-9|TRBJ2-2
CASSFQGWATGELFF
>13|TRBV12-3/TRBV12-4|TRBJ2-1
CASTPGLAYEQFF
>15|TRBV9|TRBJ1-4
CASSVAGKIGEKLFF
>13|TRBV18|TRBJ1-4
CASRLGTTRGLFF
>15|TRBV21-1|TRBJ1-2
CASRRAGPANYGYTF
>12|TRBV5-6|TRBJ2-1
CASSLRRGEQFF
>13|TRBV25-1|TRBJ2-3
CASSEFPVDTQYF
>16|TRBV7-9|TRBJ1-1
CASRSLTGGLGTEAFF
>16|TRBV3-1|TRBJ2-3
CASSPLGRASTDTQYF
>12|TRBV7-9|TRBJ2-2
CASSFHGGELFF
>16|TRBV3-1|TRBJ2-3
CASSPRLADSTDTQYF
>13|TRBV5-4|TRBJ2-5
CASSFGVEETQYF
>16|TRBV5-1|TRBJ2-1
CASSLAWSGSSYEQFF